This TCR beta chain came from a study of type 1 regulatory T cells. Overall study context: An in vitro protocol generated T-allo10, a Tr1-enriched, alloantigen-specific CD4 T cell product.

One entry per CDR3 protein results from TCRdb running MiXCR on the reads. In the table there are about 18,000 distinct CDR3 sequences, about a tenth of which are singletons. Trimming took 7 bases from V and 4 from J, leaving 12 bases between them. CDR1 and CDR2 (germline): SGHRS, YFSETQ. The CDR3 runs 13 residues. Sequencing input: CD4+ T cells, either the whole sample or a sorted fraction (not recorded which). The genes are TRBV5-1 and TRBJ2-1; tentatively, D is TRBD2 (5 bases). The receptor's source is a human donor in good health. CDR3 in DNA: TGCGCCAGCGGCCTAACTAGGTACAATGAGCAGTTCTTC. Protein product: CASGLTRYNEQFF.